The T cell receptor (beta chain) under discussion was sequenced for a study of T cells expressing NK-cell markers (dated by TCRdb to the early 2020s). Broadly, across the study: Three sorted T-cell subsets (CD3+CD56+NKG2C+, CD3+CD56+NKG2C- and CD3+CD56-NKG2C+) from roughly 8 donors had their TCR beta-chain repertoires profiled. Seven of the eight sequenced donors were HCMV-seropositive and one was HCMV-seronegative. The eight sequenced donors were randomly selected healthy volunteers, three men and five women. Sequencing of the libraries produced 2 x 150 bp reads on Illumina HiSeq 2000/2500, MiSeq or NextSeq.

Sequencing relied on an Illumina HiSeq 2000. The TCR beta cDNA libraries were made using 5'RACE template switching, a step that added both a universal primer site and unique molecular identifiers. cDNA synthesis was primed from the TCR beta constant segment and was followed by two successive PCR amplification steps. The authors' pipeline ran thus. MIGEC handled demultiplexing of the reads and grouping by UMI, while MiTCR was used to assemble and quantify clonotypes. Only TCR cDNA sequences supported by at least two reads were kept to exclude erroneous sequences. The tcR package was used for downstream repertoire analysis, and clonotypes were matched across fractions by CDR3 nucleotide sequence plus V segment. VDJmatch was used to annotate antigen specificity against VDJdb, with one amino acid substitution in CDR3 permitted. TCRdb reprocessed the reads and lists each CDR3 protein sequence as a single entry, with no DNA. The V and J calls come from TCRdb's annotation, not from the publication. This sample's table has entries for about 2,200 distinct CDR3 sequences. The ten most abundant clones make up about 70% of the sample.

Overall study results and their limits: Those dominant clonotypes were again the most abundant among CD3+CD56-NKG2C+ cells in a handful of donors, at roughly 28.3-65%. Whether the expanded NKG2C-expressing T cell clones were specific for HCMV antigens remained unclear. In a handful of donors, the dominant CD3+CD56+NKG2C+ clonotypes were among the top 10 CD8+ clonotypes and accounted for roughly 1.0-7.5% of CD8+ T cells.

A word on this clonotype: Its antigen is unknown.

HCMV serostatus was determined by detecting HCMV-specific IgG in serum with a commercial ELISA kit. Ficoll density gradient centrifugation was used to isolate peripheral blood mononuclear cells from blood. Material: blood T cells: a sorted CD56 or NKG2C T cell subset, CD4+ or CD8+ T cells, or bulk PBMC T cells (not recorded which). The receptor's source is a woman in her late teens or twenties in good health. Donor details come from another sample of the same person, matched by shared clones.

For the CDR3, the sequence is CASSRIPGRSHTSTQYF. Recombination joined TRBV7-2 with TRBJ2-3; the D call from TCRdb, TRBD2, cannot be confirmed without DNA. The germline V gene sets CDR1 to SGHTA and CDR2 to FQGNSA. From the cysteine through the phenylalanine, the CDR3 covers 17 amino acids. This entry has no DNA.